These T cell receptor beta chains were read from a single sample in a study of cytomegalovirus exposure and HLA in healthy donors. Clones were read by immunoSEQ multiplex PCR, and TCRdb kept only the in-frame ones, dropping some. The table lists 150,000 to 200,000 clones, less than 80% of them singletons, with about 4.5% in the top ten. Sequenced sample: PBMCs. All receptors come from a man between 40 and 49 years old in good health and CMV-seronegative. CDR3s include the opening cysteine and the closing phenylalanine or tryptophan. The order of the fields is D gene, clone size, J gene, V gene, CDR3 protein, CDR3 DNA. The D gene is left open where the match is weak. A clone size is listed for some rows: how often the clone was seen (once, few, many), or a class if it is expanded.

d_call: TRBD1
clone_size: .
j_call: TRBJ2-7
v_call: TRBV6-1
cdr3_aa: CASTGDRASTYEQYF
cdr3_nt: TGTGCCAGCACCGGGGACAGGGCGTCTACCTACGAGCAGTACTTC

d_call: TRBD1
clone_size: .
j_call: TRBJ2-7
v_call: TRBV4-1
cdr3_aa: CASSISRGTGTSSYEQYF
cdr3_nt: TGCGCCAGCAGCATAAGCCGGGGGACAGGGACAAGCTCCTACGAGCAGTACTTC

d_call: .
clone_size: .
j_call: TRBJ2-2
v_call: TRBV6-5
cdr3_aa: CASSYSSRGRTGELFF
cdr3_nt: TGTGCCAGCAGTTACTCGTCCAGGGGGAGGACCGGGGAGCTGTTTTTT

d_call: .
clone_size: .
j_call: TRBJ1-6
v_call: TRBV6-5
cdr3_aa: CASSLGREVRDSPLHF
cdr3_nt: TGTGCCAGCAGTTTAGGTAGGGAGGTCCGCGATTCACCCCTCCACTTT

d_call: .
clone_size: .
j_call: TRBJ2-2
v_call: TRBV7-3
cdr3_aa: CASSLDSYSGELFF
cdr3_nt: TGTGCCAGCAGCTTAGATAGCTACTCCGGGGAGCTGTTTTTT

d_call: TRBD1
clone_size: .
j_call: TRBJ1-2
v_call: TRBV11-2
cdr3_aa: CASSLDRERLNYGYTF
cdr3_nt: TGTGCCAGCAGCCTGGACAGGGAGCGATTAAACTATGGCTACACCTTC

d_call: TRBD1
clone_size: .
j_call: TRBJ2-5
v_call: TRBV6-5
cdr3_aa: CASSDRGGMETQYF
cdr3_nt: TGTGCCAGCAGCGACAGGGGGGGTATGGAGACCCAGTACTTC

d_call: .
clone_size: .
j_call: TRBJ2-5
v_call: TRBV7-8
cdr3_aa: CASSLVGAPETQYF
cdr3_nt: TGTGCCAGCAGCTTAGTTGGGGCCCCGGAGACCCAGTACTTC

d_call: TRBD1
clone_size: .
j_call: TRBJ2-2
v_call: TRBV18
cdr3_aa: CASSAGTDTGELFF
cdr3_nt: TGTGCCAGCTCCGCCGGGACAGACACCGGGGAGCTGTTTTTT

d_call: TRBD1
clone_size: .
j_call: TRBJ1-2
v_call: TRBV2
cdr3_aa: CASSPETGLHGYTF
cdr3_nt: TGTGCCAGCAGTCCCGAGACAGGGCTCCATGGCTACACCTTC

d_call: .
clone_size: few
j_call: TRBJ1-5
v_call: TRBV6-5
cdr3_aa: CASSARTENNQPQHF
cdr3_nt: TGTGCCAGCAGTGCAAGAACAGAAAACAATCAGCCCCAGCATTTT

d_call: .
clone_size: .
j_call: TRBJ2-7
v_call: TRBV2
cdr3_aa: CASSEQGATYEQYF
cdr3_nt: TGTGCCAGCAGTGAACAAGGGGCCACCTACGAGCAGTACTTC

d_call: TRBD1
clone_size: .
j_call: TRBJ1-5
v_call: TRBV6-6
cdr3_aa: CASRETGQPQHF
cdr3_nt: TGTGCCAGCAGGGAGACAGGGCAGCCCCAGCATTTT

d_call: TRBD2
clone_size: .
j_call: TRBJ2-1
v_call: TRBV19
cdr3_aa: CASSGFGGGLRANEQFF
cdr3_nt: TGTGCCAGTAGTGGGTTTGGTGGGGGACTACGGGCTAATGAGCAGTTCTTC

d_call: TRBD2
clone_size: once
j_call: TRBJ2-1
v_call: TRBV28
cdr3_aa: CASSSGLAGDNEQFF
cdr3_nt: TGTGCCAGCAGTTCCGGACTAGCGGGGGATAATGAGCAGTTCTTC

d_call: TRBD1
clone_size: .
j_call: TRBJ1-1
v_call: TRBV29-1
cdr3_aa: CSVGEGTGAAEAFF
cdr3_nt: TGCAGCGTTGGTGAAGGGACAGGGGCCGCTGAAGCTTTCTTT

d_call: .
clone_size: .
j_call: TRBJ1-1
v_call: TRBV7-6
cdr3_aa: CASSSWLGDTEAFF
cdr3_nt: TGTGCCAGCAGCTCCTGGTTAGGGGACACTGAAGCTTTCTTT

d_call: .
clone_size: .
j_call: TRBJ1-3
v_call: TRBV4-3
cdr3_aa: CASSQAWGGNTIYF
cdr3_nt: TGCGCCAGCAGCCAAGCATGGGGAGGAAACACCATATACTTT

d_call: .
clone_size: .
j_call: TRBJ1-2
v_call: TRBV2
cdr3_aa: CASTWEAAGFYGYTF
cdr3_nt: TGTGCCAGCACCTGGGAGGCTGCGGGGTTCTATGGCTACACCTTC

d_call: TRBD2
clone_size: .
j_call: TRBJ2-2
v_call: TRBV7-3
cdr3_aa: CASSPGLAPTGELFF
cdr3_nt: TGTGCCAGCAGCCCCGGACTAGCCCCCACCGGGGAGCTGTTTTTT

d_call: TRBD2
clone_size: .
j_call: TRBJ2-7
v_call: TRBV5-4
cdr3_aa: CASSLKGLAGAGAYEQYF
cdr3_nt: TGTGCCAGCAGCTTGAAGGGACTAGCGGGGGCGGGGGCCTACGAGCAGTACTTC

d_call: .
clone_size: .
j_call: TRBJ1-2
v_call: TRBV5-1
cdr3_aa: CASSFTGAGPPYGYTF
cdr3_nt: TGCGCCAGCAGCTTTACCGGCGCAGGGCCCCCTTATGGCTACACCTTC

d_call: .
clone_size: .
j_call: TRBJ1-2
v_call: TRBV6-5
cdr3_aa: CASSYLGGVHGYTF
cdr3_nt: TGTGCCAGCAGTTACCTCGGCGGAGTTCATGGCTACACCTTC

d_call: TRBD1
clone_size: .
j_call: TRBJ2-3
v_call: TRBV18
cdr3_aa: CASSPETGTDTQYF
cdr3_nt: TGTGCCAGCTCACCAGAGACAGGGACAGATACGCAGTATTTT

d_call: .
clone_size: .
j_call: TRBJ1-4
v_call: TRBV7-8
cdr3_aa: CASSLRVRGGRNATNEKLFF
cdr3_nt: TGTGCCAGCAGCTTAAGGGTAAGGGGGGGACGAAATGCAACTAATGAAAAACTGTTTTTT

d_call: TRBD1
clone_size: once
j_call: TRBJ2-3
v_call: TRBV5-4
cdr3_aa: CASSLPTHRGPGLITDTQYF
cdr3_nt: TGTGCCAGCAGCTTGCCGACTCACAGGGGGCCAGGGTTAATCACAGATACGCAGTATTTT

d_call: .
clone_size: .
j_call: TRBJ1-1
v_call: TRBV30
cdr3_aa: CAWSAPRAGLAGAEAFF
cdr3_nt: TGTGCCTGGAGTGCGCCTCGTGCGGGGCTCGCCGGCGCTGAAGCTTTCTTT

d_call: .
clone_size: .
j_call: TRBJ1-4
v_call: TRBV4-3
cdr3_aa: CASSQEASRRATNEKLFF
cdr3_nt: TGCGCCAGCAGCCAAGAAGCATCTAGAAGAGCAACTAATGAAAAACTGTTTTTT

d_call: TRBD1
clone_size: .
j_call: TRBJ2-3
v_call: TRBV4-3
cdr3_aa: CASSQGPGQGGDTQYF
cdr3_nt: TGCGCCAGCAGCCAAGGTCCGGGACAGGGGGGAGATACGCAGTATTTT

d_call: .
clone_size: once
j_call: TRBJ2-7
v_call: TRBV27
cdr3_aa: CASSLRQAYEQYF
cdr3_nt: TGTGCCAGCAGTTTGCGACAGGCCTACGAGCAGTACTTC